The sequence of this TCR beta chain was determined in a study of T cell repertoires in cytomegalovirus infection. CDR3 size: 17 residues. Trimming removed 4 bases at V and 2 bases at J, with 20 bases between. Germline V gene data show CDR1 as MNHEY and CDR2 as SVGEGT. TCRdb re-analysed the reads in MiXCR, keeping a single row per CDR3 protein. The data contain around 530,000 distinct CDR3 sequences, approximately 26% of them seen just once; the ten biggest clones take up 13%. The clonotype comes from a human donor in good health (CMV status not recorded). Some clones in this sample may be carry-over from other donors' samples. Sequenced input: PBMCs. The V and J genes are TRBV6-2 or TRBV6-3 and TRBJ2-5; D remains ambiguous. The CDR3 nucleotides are TGTGCCAGCAGTTCCGCCGAGGAACGTCGTGGGCAAGAGACCCAGTACTTC. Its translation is CASSSAEERRGQETQYF.